This T cell receptor (beta chain) emerged from a study of Ad26.COV2.S vaccination and SARS-CoV-2 variants. Study observations and caveats: Vaccine recipients posted higher spike-specific TCR breadth than their placebo counterparts. Similar non-spike TCR breadth was seen in vaccine and placebo recipients.

Concerning this clone itself: No antigen is known for it.

The treatment: around 19 received Ad26.COV2.S at low or high dose, single or two shots; about 5 received placebo; per-sample allocation not given. Sampling happened 63 days after the first vaccine or placebo injection. Recruitment in Boston yielded a donor of adult age, 18-55 years. This vaccine is an Ad26 vector that expresses the Wuhan-strain SARS-CoV-2 spike. Germline CDR1 MNHEY, CDR2 SMNVEV (reference sequence). The CDR3 is 15 residues long. The V and J ends lost 2 bases and 8 bases respectively, with 13 bases between them. TCRdb's copy holds only in-frame clones and misses some; the assay was immunoSEQ multiplex PCR. The data contain hundreds of thousands of clones, 89% of them singletons.

The receptor's source is a person aged 18-60 years who received the Ad26.COV2.S COVID-19 vaccine or a placebo. J is TRBJ1-6 and V is TRBV27; no definite D call. Sequenced here: peripheral blood, sampled in a trial of Ad26.COV2.S vaccine versus placebo. The CDR3 spells CASSLMRARDSPLHF. CDR3 nucleotide sequence: TGTGCCAGCAGTTTAATGAGGGCGCGGGATTCACCCCTCCACTTT.